This T cell receptor beta chain was obtained from a study of T cell responses to AZD1222 COVID-19 vaccine. The study, taken as a whole, reports: Receipt of two AZD1222 doses was followed by a rise in Spike-specific TCR breadth and depth. Nearly half of spike-specific TCRs reportedly go after variant regions that carry no mutations. Spike regions recognized by vaccine-associated CD4 TCRs spanned the protein, led by 160-218 and 743-854.

Libraries were prepared by immunoSEQ multiplex PCR; TCRdb keeps only in-frame clonotypes and omits some of them. This repertoire shows 85,000 to 130,000 clones, around 87% found once; its top ten account for about 3.3%. Between the trimmed V and J ends, which lost 0 bases and 6 bases, there was a span of 8 bases. Looked up from germline, CDR1 is SGHTA and CDR2 is FQGTGA. The CDR3 totals 14 residues. This clone has only one observation. Its antigen is as yet unknown. The starting material was peripheral blood, obtained on day 0 of AZD1222 vaccination. The chain recombines TRBV7-3 with TRBJ2-2, with D hard to call. This TCR was sampled from an adult in good health. The CDR3 DNA reads TGTGCCAGCAGCTTAACTCGGACCGCCGGGGAGCTGTTTTTT. Translated: CASSLTRTAGELFF.